The 20 T cell receptor beta chains below all came from one sample that was sequenced in a study of human T cells and chemical hapten exposure. Time point here: patch test 2, 6 weeks after DPC sensitization. Regarding treatment: therapeutic diphenylcyclopropenone sensitization with weekly scalp DPC. TCRdb passed the RACE reads through MiXCR, listing each CDR3 protein once. The table lists 75,000 to 90,000 distinct CDR3 sequences, 8% to 13% of them singletons, with 5% in the top ten. The starting material was whole blood, obtained in connection with sensitization to the hapten diphenylcyclopropenone (DPC). The receptors originated from a woman between 50 and 59 years old with alopecia areata. Some clones in this sample may be carry-over from other donors' samples.

The chain uses TRBV20-1 and TRBJ2-3; 11 bases match TRBD2. V gave up 6 bases and J gave up 3 bases; unmatched junction bases: 5. The CDR3 has 14 amino acids. Germline V gene sequence: CDR1 DFQATT, CDR2 SNEGSKA (reference sequence). CDR3 sequence: CSALGLAETDTQYF. In nucleotides, the CDR3 is TGCAGTGCCTTGGGACTAGCGGAGACAGATACGCAGTATTTT.

This clonotype was recorded a few times. V gene TRBV30 combines with J gene TRBJ1-4, with D possibly matching TRBD1 (5 bases). The CDR3 consists of 13 residues. Germline V gives CDR1 GTSNPN, CDR2 SVGIG (reference sequence). V was clipped by 8 bases and J by 7 bases, with 17 bases between them. CDR3 sequence: CAQGPDGGEKLFF. As DNA, the CDR3 is TGTGCCCAGGGACCCGACGGAGGTGAAAAACTGTTTTTT. The full variable domain, with the rest looked up from reference TRBV30 and TRBJ1-4, is SQTIHQWPATLVQPVGSPLSLECTVEGTSNPNLYWYRQAAGRGLQLLFYSVGIGQISSEVPQNLSASRPQDRQFILSSKKLLLSDSGFYLCAQGPDGGEKLFFGSGTQLSVL.

V gene TRBV20-1 combines with J gene TRBJ1-1; tentative D call: TRBD1 (5 bases). The CDR3 has 14 amino acids. The germline V and J ends were trimmed by 2 bases and 9 bases, with 19 bases remaining between them. From germline, CDR1 is DFQATT and CDR2 SNEGSKA (reference sequence). The CDR3 nucleotides are TGCAGTGCTAGACTACCACGGGGGGAAGTTCAAGCTTTCTTT. Amino acid sequence: CSARLPRGEVQAFF.

This clonotype was counted many times. This chain connects TRBV7-9 to TRBJ2-5; 9 bases are a match to TRBD2. The V segment lost 5 bases and the J segment 5 bases; nucleotides outside the gene matches: 3. The CDR3 runs to 13 residues. CDR1 SEHNR and CDR2 FQNEAQ come from the germline V gene (reference sequence). The chain's CDR3 is CASSAGGPETQYF. The CDR3 bases are TGTGCCAGCAGCGCGGGAGGGCCGGAGACCCAGTACTTC. Full variable domain (remainder filled in from reference TRBV7-9 and TRBJ2-5): DTGVSQNPRHKITKRGQNVTFRCDPISEHNRLYWYRQTLGQGPEFLTYFQNEAQLEKSRLLSDRFSAERPKGSFSTLEIQRTEQGDSAMYLCASSAGGPETQYFGPGTRLLVL.

V is TRBV28 and J is TRBJ1-2; perhaps TRBD1 as D (6 bases). Trimming removed 5 bases from V and 3 bases from J, with 13 bases in between. CDR3 size: 14 residues. Per germline, CDR1 MDHEN and CDR2 SYDVKM. CDR3 region: CASSLTGTYYGYTF. The CDR3 bases are TGTGCCAGCAGTCTAACAGGGACCTACTATGGCTACACCTTC.

This clonotype was seen repeatedly, ten times or more. J is TRBJ2-3 and V is TRBV29-1, with 10 nucleotides matching TRBD2. J was trimmed by 7 bases and V by 4 bases; bases with no gene match: 5. Germline CDR1 SQVTM, CDR2 ANQGSEA. The CDR3 loop spans 13 amino acids. The CDR3 loop reads CSVASGSRNTQYF. DNA for the CDR3: TGCAGCGTTGCTAGCGGGAGTAGGAATACGCAGTATTTT.

This clonotype occurred a few times. The genes are TRBV12-3 or TRBV12-4 and TRBJ1-5; D remains unclear. Deletions cut 7 bases from V and 9 bases from J, with 10 bases between. The CDR3 extends over 11 amino acids. DNA of the CDR3: TGTGCCAGCACCCAGGCCGGGCCCCAGCATTTT. This encodes CASTQAGPQHF.

V gene TRBV2 combines with J gene TRBJ1-3; perhaps TRBD1 as D (6 bases). The CDR3 contains 13 residues. V lost 4 bases, J lost 7 bases, and 11 bases lay in between. The germline gives CDR1 SNHLY, CDR2 FYNNEI. CDR3 sequence reads: CASSVLGGNTIYF. DNA of the CDR3: TGTGCCAGCAGTGTATTAGGGGGGAACACCATATATTTT. Filled out from reference TRBV2 and TRBJ1-3, the complete variable domain reads EPEVTQTPSHQVTQMGQEVILRCVPISNHLYFYWYRQILGQKVEFLVSFYNNEISEKSEIFDDQFSVERPDGSNFTLKIRSTKLEDSAMYFCASSVLGGNTIYFGEGSWLTVV.

J is TRBJ1-2 and V is TRBV25-1; the D is unclear. Germline CDR1 reads MGHDK; CDR2 reads SYGVNS. There are 13 residues in the CDR3. V lost 6 bases and J lost 8, with 16 bases in between. The CDR3 is CASRDMGIGGYTF. In DNA, the CDR3 is TGTGCCAGCAGAGACATGGGAATCGGCGGCTACACCTTC.

This clonotype was detected a few times. This rearrangement joins TRBV27 to TRBJ1-5; D remains unclear. V lost 8 bases, J lost 9 bases, and 11 bases lay in between. The CDR3 extends over 11 amino acids. The germline V gene encodes CDR1 MNHEY and CDR2 SMNVEV (reference sequence). CDR3 sequence reads: CASPETWPQHF. As DNA, the CDR3 is TGTGCCAGCCCCGAGACGTGGCCCCAGCATTTT.

The table lists this clonotype with many counts. V gene TRBV29-1 combines with J gene TRBJ1-1; D gene unclear. V was trimmed by 2 bases and J by 1 base, leaving 8 bases between them. The CDR3 length is 13 residues. From germline, CDR1 is SQVTM and CDR2 ANQGSEA. The CDR3 reads CSVELAGNTEAFF. DNA of the CDR3: TGCAGCGTTGAACTCGCGGGGAACACTGAAGCTTTCTTT.

This clonotype has a handful of counts. This chain joins TRBV5-1 and TRBJ2-5; D is possibly TRBD2 (6 bases). CDR3 length: 15 residues. Germline CDR1 SGHRS, CDR2 YFSETQ. Deletions cut 2 bases from V and 2 bases from J, with 13 bases between. This chain's CDR3 is CASSLRDSRQETQYF. The CDR3 DNA reads as TGCGCCAGCAGCTTACGGGACTCGCGACAAGAGACCCAGTACTTC.

The rearrangement joins TRBV2 to TRBJ1-6; D is uncertain. The germline V gene has CDR1 SNHLY and CDR2 FYNNEI. Between the trimmed V and J ends, which lost 4 bases and 7 bases, there was a span of 14 bases. The CDR3 runs to 15 residues. CDR3: CASSGTKMPNSPLHF. Written as DNA, the CDR3 is TGTGCCAGCAGTGGGACCAAGATGCCAAATTCACCCCTCCACTTT.

This clonotype was found many times. The chain has TRBV5-1 and TRBJ2-7; 12 nucleotides agree with TRBD2. The V gene's germline CDR1 is SGHRS and CDR2 YFSETQ. Trimming cost V 0 bases and J 5 bases; bases outside gene matches: 3. There are 15 residues in the CDR3. CDR3 DNA sequence: TGCGCCAGCAGCTTGGGACTAGCGGGAGTAAACGAGCAGTACTTC. Encoded protein: CASSLGLAGVNEQYF. The full variable domain, with the rest looked up from reference TRBV5-1 and TRBJ2-7, is KAGVTQTPRYLIKTRGQQVTLSCSPISGHRSVSWYQQTPGQGLQFLFEYFSETQRNKGNFPGRFSGRQFSNSRSEMNVSTLELGDSALYLCASSLGLAGVNEQYFGPGTRLTVT.

The chain has TRBV7-8 and TRBJ1-4; D gene ambiguous. The germline CDR1 and CDR2 sequences are SGHVS and FQNEAQ. The CDR3 sequence is 15 residues long. V lost 1 base and J lost 6, with 12 bases in between. In nucleotides, the CDR3 is TGTGCCAGCAGCTTAGTTGGGGTCTTCGATGAAAAACTGTTTTTT. Translated, it gives CASSLVGVFDEKLFF.

This clonotype was counted many times. V and J are TRBV18 and TRBJ2-5, with 12 nucleotides matching TRBD2. The J segment lost 1 base and the V segment lost 3 bases, leaving 6 bases of the junction unmatched. Germline-derived CDR1 and CDR2 are KGHSH and LQKENI. The CDR3 contains 17 residues. The CDR3 nucleotides read TGTGCCAGCTCACCGTTGAGACTAGCGGGAGCCCAAGAGACCCAGTACTTC. Amino acid sequence: CASSPLRLAGAQETQYF.

This clonotype was seen a handful of times. The CDR3 loop reads CASSFLKAGDAGELFF. CDR3 DNA sequence: TGTGCCAGCAGTTTCCTAAAGGCAGGGGACGCCGGGGAGCTGTTTTTT. The V and J genes are TRBV28 and TRBJ2-2; tentatively, D is TRBD1 (6 bases). Deletions cut 3 bases from V and 6 bases from J, with 17 bases between. CDR1 and CDR2 (germline): MDHEN, SYDVKM. The CDR3 is made up of 16 amino acids.

The chain has TRBV2 and TRBJ1-1; a possible D gene is TRBD1 (5 bases). V lost 1 base to trimming and J lost 6 bases, with 6 bases between them. Germline values: CDR1 SNHLY, CDR2 FYNNEI. The CDR3 extends over 12 amino acids. The CDR3 DNA reads as TGTGCCAGCAGTGAAGTGGGGGCTGAAGCTTTCTTT. Protein sequence: CASSEVGAEAFF.

This clonotype was recorded many times. The genes are TRBV28 and TRBJ1-5; D remains ambiguous. Germline assignment: CDR1 MDHEN and CDR2 SYDVKM. The CDR3 runs 15 residues. The V end lost 5 bases, the J end lost 3 bases, and 14 bases lay between the germline ends. CDR3 loop: CASSRPDSVNQPQHF. DNA for the CDR3: TGTGCCAGCAGTCGCCCGGACTCGGTCAATCAGCCCCAGCATTTT.

In its sample, this clonotype was seen a few times. The chain couples TRBV7-9 to TRBJ2-2; D may match TRBD1 or TRBD2 (5 bases each). Germline CDR1 and CDR2: SEHNR and FQNEAQ (reference sequence). The CDR3 spans 15 residues. Trimming left V 8 bases short and J 3 bases short, with 16 bases between. In DNA, the CDR3 is TGTGCCAGCCCCCGAGGGAAAGGGGACACCGGGGAGCTGTTTTTT. Protein product: CASPRGKGDTGELFF.